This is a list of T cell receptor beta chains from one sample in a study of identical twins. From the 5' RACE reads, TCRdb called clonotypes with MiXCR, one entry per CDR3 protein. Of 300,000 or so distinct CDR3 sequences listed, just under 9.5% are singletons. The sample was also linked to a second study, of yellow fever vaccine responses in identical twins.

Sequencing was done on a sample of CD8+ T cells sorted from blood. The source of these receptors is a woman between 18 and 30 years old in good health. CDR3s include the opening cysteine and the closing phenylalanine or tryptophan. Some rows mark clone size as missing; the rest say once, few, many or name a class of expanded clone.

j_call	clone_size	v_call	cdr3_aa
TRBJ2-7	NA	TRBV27	CASSSRGVTYEQYF
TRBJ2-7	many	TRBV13	CASSRQGYEQYF
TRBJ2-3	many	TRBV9	CASSVESRGTDTQYF
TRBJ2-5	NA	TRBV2	CASSENGLEETQYF
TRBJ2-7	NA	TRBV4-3	CASSQVTGVGREQYF
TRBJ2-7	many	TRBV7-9	CASSLTAGYEQYF
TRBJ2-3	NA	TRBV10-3	CAIKGGTDTQYF
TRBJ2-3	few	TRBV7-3	CASSWSGGETDTQYF
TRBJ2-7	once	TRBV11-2	CASSLAGWGTGGQYF
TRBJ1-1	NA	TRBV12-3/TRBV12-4	CASRSSPSGARYTEAFF
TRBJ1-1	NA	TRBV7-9	CASSPIWREDTEAFF
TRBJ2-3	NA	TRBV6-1	CASSLSGGNTQYF
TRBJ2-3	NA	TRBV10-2	CASSEVRYTDTQYF
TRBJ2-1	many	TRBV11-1	CASSFSGPGEGSYNEQFF
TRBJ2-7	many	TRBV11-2	CASSSGTTLYEQYF
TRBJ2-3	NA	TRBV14	CASSQDRTGLSTDTQYF
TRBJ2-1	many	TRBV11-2	CASSLTSGGLREQFF
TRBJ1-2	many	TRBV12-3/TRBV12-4	CASWDFYGYTF
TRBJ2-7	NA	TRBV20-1	CSAIYRAVSYEQYF
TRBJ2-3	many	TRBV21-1	CASSKSLQGAGDTQYF
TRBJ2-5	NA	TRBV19	CASSIFGGSETQYF
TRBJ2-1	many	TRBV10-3	CAISEGQQRGINNEQFF
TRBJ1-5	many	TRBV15	CATSRALSNQPQHF
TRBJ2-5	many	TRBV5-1	CASSSKETQYF
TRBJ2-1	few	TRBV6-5	CASSYSNRAGAFYNEQFF
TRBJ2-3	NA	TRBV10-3	CAISEQPPLNPDTQYF
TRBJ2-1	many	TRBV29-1	CTTRSGTNEQFF
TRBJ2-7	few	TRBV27	CASSPRGAASSYEQYF
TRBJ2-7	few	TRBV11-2	CASSPGVARMAGVSYEQYF
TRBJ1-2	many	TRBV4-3	CASSQEWQGDGYTF